Presented here are 30 T cell receptor beta chains from one specimen sequenced in a study of control samples from healthy donors and cancer patients. Method: immunoSEQ multiplex PCR; TCRdb's copy keeps in-frame clones and lacks some. The sample consists of tens of thousands of clones, 70% to 90% of them appearing once. Sequencing was done on a sample of blood. The receptor source for this set is a man aged 40-55 years in good health.

The sample holds a few counts of this clone. The chain joins TRBV5-5 to TRBJ2-5, with D unclear. CDR1 is SGHKS, CDR2 YYEKEE, per germline (reference sequence). The CDR3 contains 16 residues. V was cut by 0 bases and J by 2 bases, with 14 bases left in between. CDR3 sequence (DNA): TGTGCCAGCAGCTTGGTGCGGTTGGCCCAGCAAGAGACCCAGTACTTC. Encoded protein: CASSLVRLAQQETQYF.

V and J are TRBV11-3 and TRBJ2-1, with TRBD1 matching 9 bases. Germline CDR1 reads SGHNT; CDR2 reads YENEEA. The V and J ends lost 3 bases and 6 bases, in that order; junction bases with no gene match: 6. The CDR3 runs to 15 residues. This CDR3 reads CASSFSGQGGNEQFF. In DNA, the CDR3 is TGTGCCAGCAGCTTCTCGGGACAGGGCGGCAATGAGCAGTTCTTC.

This clone appeared a few times. The V gene is TRBV4-3, the J gene TRBJ2-5; D is ambiguous. V lost 3 bases, J lost 5 bases, and 16 bases lay in between. There are 15 residues in the CDR3. From germline, CDR1 is LGHNA and CDR2 YSLEER. In DNA, the CDR3 is TGCGCCAGCAGCCACACCCTCGCCCGGCCCGAGACCCAGTACTTC. This translates into CASSHTLARPETQYF.

V gene TRBV5-1 combines with J gene TRBJ1-2; tentative D call: TRBD1 (6 bases). Germline loops: CDR1 SGHRS, CDR2 YFSETQ. This CDR3 spans 15 amino acids. Trimming took 0 bases from V and 7 from J, leaving 16 bases between them. The CDR3 is CASSLGEGRGRGYTF. The CDR3 DNA reads TGCGCCAGCAGCTTGGGGGAAGGCAGGGGACGTGGCTACACCTTC.

The chain has TRBV4-2 and TRBJ2-5; 7 bases agree with TRBD1. This CDR3 comprises 15 residues. Germline CDR1 is LGHNA and CDR2 is YNFKEQ. Unmatched junction bases numbered 8, after V lost 2 bases and J lost 5 bases. DNA of the CDR3: TGTGCCAGCAGCCAAAGGGCAGGGGGAATGGAGACCCAGTACTTC. The encoded protein is CASSQRAGGMETQYF.

The chain employs TRBV6-5 and TRBJ2-3, with TRBD2 matching 15 bases. J lost 6 bases, V lost 2 bases, and 3 bases had no gene match. Germline CDR1 MNHEY, CDR2 SVGAGI. There are 16 residues in the CDR3. The DNA for the CDR3 is TGTGCCAGCAGTTACGGGGGACTAGCGGGAGGTGATACGCAGTATTTT. As protein: CASSYGGLAGGDTQYF.

The chain employs TRBV9 and TRBJ2-3; perhaps TRBD1 as D (6 bases). The germline V gene has CDR1 SGDLS and CDR2 YYNGEE. This CDR3 is built from 15 residues. V lost 3 bases to trimming and J lost 4 bases, with 15 bases between them. The CDR3 region is CASSALRAGADTQYF. CDR3 coding DNA: TGTGCCAGCAGCGCCTTGAGAGCAGGGGCAGATACGCAGTATTTT. Supplemented by reference TRBV9 and TRBJ2-3, the full variable domain reads DSGVTQTPKHLITATGQRVTLRCSPRSGDLSVYWYQQSLDQGLQFLIQYYNGEERAKGNILERFSAQQFPDLHSELNLSSLELGDSALYFCASSALRAGADTQYFGPGTRLTVL.

The chain joins TRBV24-1 to TRBJ2-6, with D possibly TRBD1 on 5 matching bases. Trimming removed 4 bases from V and 0 bases from J, with 9 bases in between. Germline-derived CDR1 and CDR2 are KGHDR and SFDVKD. CDR3 length equals 16 residues. The CDR3 reads CATSDPQGSGANVLTF. CDR3 bases: TGTGCCACCAGTGACCCCCAGGGCTCTGGGGCCAACGTCCTGACTTTC.

This chain connects TRBV18 to TRBJ2-1, with 14 bases aligning to TRBD2. This CDR3 is 17 amino acids long. Germline V lookup: CDR1 KGHSH, CDR2 LQKENI. Trimming took 5 bases from V and 4 from J; bases not matched to a gene: 7. CDR3 bases: TGTGCCAGCTCATCTACAGGGACTAGCGGGGGTTACAATGAGCAGTTCTTC. Translated: CASSSTGTSGGYNEQFF.

The gene calls are TRBV24-1 and TRBJ1-4; 8 bases agree with TRBD1. CDR3 size: 16 residues. Trimming at V came to 2 bases and at J to 7 bases, leaving 8 bases not matched to a gene. The germline gives CDR1 KGHDR, CDR2 SFDVKD. CDR3 bases: TGTGCCACCAGTGATTCGACAGGGGATGAGGCTGAAAAACTGTTTTTT. This codes for CATSDSTGDEAEKLFF.

The chain joins TRBV7-2 to TRBJ2-7; D remains ambiguous. The CDR3 totals 11 residues. Germline V CDR1 and CDR2: SGHTA, FQGNSA. Trimming shortened V by 3 bases and J by 3 bases, and 3 bases separated the two germline ends. CDR3 DNA: TGTGCCAGCAGCTTTAGCTACGAGCAGTACTTC. Protein sequence: CASSFSYEQYF.

This clone was counted only a few times. V gene TRBV9 combines with J gene TRBJ2-3; D not certain. Germline-derived CDR1 and CDR2 are SGDLS and YYNGEE. Trimming pared 2 bases from V and 2 bases from J, leaving 9 bases between. The CDR3 totals 14 residues. The CDR3 region is CASSVVSHTDTQYF. CDR3 DNA: TGTGCCAGCAGCGTCGTCTCGCACACAGATACGCAGTATTTT.

This clone turned up a few times. V usage is TRBV28 and J usage is TRBJ2-7; 7 bases map to TRBD1. The germline V gene has CDR1 MDHEN and CDR2 SYDVKM. The CDR3 runs to 15 residues. J was trimmed by 3 bases and V by 6 bases; bases with no gene match: 11. CDR3 sequence: CASRPTGAWGYEQYF. DNA for the CDR3: TGTGCCAGCAGGCCAACAGGGGCATGGGGCTACGAGCAGTACTTC.

J is TRBJ2-5 and V is TRBV7-9, with a possible D match to TRBD1 (6 bases). CDR1 is SEHNR and CDR2 is FQNEAQ in the germline V gene (reference sequence). The CDR3 totals 13 residues. V dropped 5 bases and J dropped 5 bases, with 12 bases sitting between them. The CDR3 loop is CASSLVRGETQYF. In DNA form, the CDR3 reads TGTGCCAGCAGCCTCGTCAGGGGCGAGACCCAGTACTTC.

The chain uses TRBV30 and TRBJ1-1; TRBD1 might be the D (6 bases). Trimming cost V 4 bases and J 1 base, with 13 bases left between them. Germline V CDR1 and CDR2: GTSNPN, SVGIG (reference sequence). CDR3 length: 14 amino acids. The CDR3 DNA reads TGTGCCTGGACTTCCGGGACACCGAACACTGAAGCTTTCTTT. It is translated as CAWTSGTPNTEAFF.

The chain links TRBV5-1 to TRBJ2-1; D is uncertain. V was cut by 0 bases and J by 4 bases, with 14 bases left in between. Germline V gene sequence: CDR1 SGHRS, CDR2 YFSETQ. The CDR3 has 16 residues. The CDR3 sequence: CASSLGPSGRYNEQFF. For the CDR3, the DNA is TGCGCCAGCAGCTTGGGACCCTCGGGCCGTTACAATGAGCAGTTCTTC.

The chain has TRBV6-2 or TRBV6-3 and TRBJ1-5, with 7 bases lining up with TRBD1. Germline CDR1 is MNHEY and CDR2 is SVGEGT. This CDR3 contains 14 residues. V gave up 3 bases and J gave up 4 bases; unmatched junction bases: 3. This chain's CDR3 is CASSYPGGNQPQHF. The CDR3 nucleotides are TGTGCCAGCAGTTATCCAGGGGGGAATCAGCCCCAGCATTTT.

The chain links TRBV6-5 to TRBJ1-1; D is possibly TRBD1 (6 bases). Per the germline V gene, CDR1 is MNHEY and CDR2 is SVGAGI. The CDR3 sequence is 15 residues long. The V and J ends lost 4 bases and 2 bases respectively, with 14 bases between them. CDR3 bases: TGTGCCAGCAGTTGGGGGGCCGGGGCTAACACTGAAGCTTTCTTT. It translates to CASSWGAGANTEAFF.

This CDR3 reads CASSSSEDQPQHF. The CDR3, as DNA: TGTGCCAGCAGTTCTTCTGAGGACCAGCCCCAGCATTTT. This chain joins TRBV28 and TRBJ1-5; D unresolved. The CDR3 runs to 13 residues. V was clipped by 4 bases and J by 7 bases, with 11 bases between them. Germline V gives CDR1 MDHEN, CDR2 SYDVKM.

This chain links TRBV5-1 with TRBJ2-7, with 9 bases that match TRBD1. Unmatched junction bases numbered 7, after V lost 3 bases and J lost 3 bases. This CDR3 is 15 amino acids long. The germline V gene encodes CDR1 SGHRS and CDR2 YFSETQ. CDR3 coding DNA: TGCGCCAGCAGCTCAGTAGAGGACAGGGGCTACGAGCAGTACTTC. Translation: CASSSVEDRGYEQYF.

V gene TRBV10-3 combines with J gene TRBJ2-7; the D gene is possibly TRBD2 (7 bases). The CDR3 length is 11 residues. Germline V CDR1 and CDR2: ENHRY, SYGVKD. The V end was cut by 11 bases, the J end by 4 bases, with 12 bases between. The CDR3 here is CAGGGAYEQYF. The CDR3 DNA follows: TGTGCCGGTGGGGGGGCATACGAGCAGTACTTC.

The chain recombines TRBV24-1 with TRBJ2-3; unclear D gene. Germline CDR1 and CDR2: KGHDR and SFDVKD. V was trimmed by 3 bases and J by 0 bases, leaving 9 bases between them. The CDR3 is 15 residues long. The CDR3 sequence is CATSDGGPSTDTQYF. Written as DNA, the CDR3 is TGTGCCACCAGTGATGGCGGACCTAGCACAGATACGCAGTATTTT.

The chain recombines TRBV5-1 with TRBJ1-6, with 10 bases lining up with TRBD1. There are 15 residues in the CDR3. The germline V gene has CDR1 SGHRS and CDR2 YFSETQ. The J segment lost 5 bases and the V segment lost 4 bases, leaving 3 bases of the junction unmatched. The chain's CDR3 is CASSGGTGDNSPLHF. CDR3 sequence (DNA): TGCGCCAGCAGCGGAGGGACAGGGGATAATTCACCCCTCCACTTT.

This chain connects TRBV6-5 to TRBJ2-4, with 7 nucleotides matching TRBD1. The junction had 6 bases not matched to a gene; V was cut back by 2 bases and J by 8 bases. CDR1 is MNHEY, CDR2 SVGAGI, per germline. The CDR3 is 14 residues long. In DNA, the CDR3 is TGTGCCAGCAGTTACACTACAGGGGTAGACATTCAGTACTTC. The encoded protein is CASSYTTGVDIQYF.

The gene calls are TRBV4-3 and TRBJ1-3; D unresolved. Trimming took off 0 bases at V and 0 bases at J, with 9 bases between the two ends. CDR1 LGHNA and CDR2 YSLEER come from the germline V gene. The CDR3 extends over 16 amino acids. Here the CDR3 reads CASSQDLDTSGNTIYF. Written as DNA, the CDR3 is TGCGCCAGCAGCCAAGATCTTGACACCTCTGGAAACACCATATATTTT.

The CDR3 reads CAARADTEAFF. As DNA, the CDR3 is TGTGCCGCCCGGGCCGACACTGAAGCTTTCTTT. The V gene is TRBV10-3, the J gene TRBJ1-1, with unresolved D. V was pared by 11 bases and J by 3 bases, with 10 bases between. CDR3 length: 11 residues. The germline CDR1 and CDR2 sequences are ENHRY and SYGVKD.

The chain has TRBV28 and TRBJ1-5; no reliable D call. From germline, CDR1 is MDHEN and CDR2 SYDVKM. With 6 bases removed from V and 1 base from J, the gap between germline ends came to 19 bases. This CDR3 is built from 17 residues. CDR3 in amino acids: CASSPPPRVRSNQPQHF. The CDR3 DNA follows: TGTGCCAGCAGCCCACCCCCCCGGGTAAGAAGCAATCAGCCCCAGCATTTT.

The chain carries TRBV7-9 and TRBJ1-1, with D maybe TRBD1 (6 bases). V shed 5 bases and J shed 5 bases, with 15 bases lying between them. CDR3 size: 14 residues. Looked up from germline, CDR1 is SEHNR and CDR2 is FQNEAQ (reference sequence). For the CDR3, the DNA is TGTGCCAGCAGCCGGGACACCCCTGGGACTGAAGCTTTCTTT. The encoded protein is CASSRDTPGTEAFF.

The CDR3 spells CASSLGTGGVEQFF. As DNA, the CDR3 is TGTGCCAGCAGCTTGGGCACGGGTGGTGTTGAGCAGTTCTTC. The rearrangement uses TRBV11-2 and TRBJ2-1, with D hard to call. The germline gives CDR1 SGHAT, CDR2 FQNNGV. V dropped 3 bases and J dropped 9 bases, with 15 bases sitting between them. The CDR3 covers 14 residues.

The chain recombines TRBV7-2 with TRBJ1-5; D remains ambiguous. CDR1 and CDR2 from the germline V gene are SGHTA and FQGNSA. The germline V and J ends were trimmed by 2 bases and 9 bases, with 14 bases remaining between them. The CDR3 runs 14 residues. CDR3 loop: CASSLLSGSGPQHF. The CDR3 DNA reads as TGTGCCAGCAGCTTACTGTCGGGCAGCGGGCCCCAGCATTTT. The full variable domain, rest sourced from reference TRBV7-2 and TRBJ1-5, is GAGVSQSPSNKVTEKGKDVELRCDPISGHTALYWYRQSLGQGLEFLIYFQGNSAPDKSGLPSDRFSAERTGGSVSTLTIQRTQQEDSAVYLCASSLLSGSGPQHFGDGTRLSIL.